The 5 T cell receptor beta chains given below trace back to one sample, sequenced in a study of CD8+ T cells in alopecia areata. Reverse transcribed after extraction, RNA yielded cDNA as the sequencing template. This table comes from immunoSEQ multiplex PCR, and its TCRdb copy is limited to in-frame clones, with some not included. The sample has around 190,000 clones; approximately 60% are singletons. The sample was CD8+ T cells sorted from blood. Source of these receptors: a human donor in good health.

This clone occurred once. The CDR3 loop is CASSHAGDLEAFF. The CDR3 DNA sequence: TGCGCCAGCAGCCATGCAGGGGACCTTGAAGCTTTCTTT. This chain joins TRBV4-1 and TRBJ1-1; D is possibly TRBD1 (6 bases). The CDR3 sequence is 13 residues long. Germline V gene sequence: CDR1 MGHRA, CDR2 YSYEKL. The V gene lost 3 bases and the J gene lost 7 bases, with 12 bases spanning the gap.

V is TRBV4-1 and J is TRBJ2-7; TRBD1 matches 7 bases. CDR3 size: 14 residues. With 1 base clipped from V and 3 bases from J, the junction kept 3 bases outside the gene matches. The germline V gene has CDR1 MGHRA and CDR2 YSYEKL. The CDR3 loop is CASSQGWDSYEQYF. In DNA, the CDR3 is TGCGCCAGCAGCCAAGGGTGGGACAGCTACGAGCAGTACTTC.

The sample holds a few counts of this clone. V and J are TRBV11-2 and TRBJ2-7; 11 nucleotides line up with TRBD1. Germline V gene sequence: CDR1 SGHAT, CDR2 FQNNGV. Unmatched junction bases numbered 4, after V lost 1 base and J lost 2 bases. The length of the CDR3 is 16 residues. This CDR3 reads CASSLAGQGGTYEQYF. The CDR3 nucleotides read TGTGCCAGCAGCTTAGCGGGACAGGGGGGAACCTACGAGCAGTACTTC.

The chain carries TRBV7-8 and TRBJ2-3; the D gene is possibly TRBD1 (6 bases). The ends were cut back, 7 bases at V and 0 bases at J, with 14 bases in the middle. CDR3 size: 15 residues. Per germline, CDR1 SGHVS and CDR2 FQNEAQ. The CDR3 sequence is CASNLQGSSTDTQYF. The CDR3 DNA sequence: TGTGCCAGCAATCTACAGGGCTCTAGCACAGATACGCAGTATTTT. The whole variable domain, remainder taken from reference TRBV7-8 and TRBJ2-3, is GAGVSQSPRYKVAKRGQDVALRCDPISGHVSLFWYQQALGQGPEFLTYFQNEAQLDKSGLPSDRFFAERPEGSVSTLKIQRTQQEDSAVYLCASNLQGSSTDTQYFGPGTRLTVL.

This clone was recorded only once. The chain has TRBV9 and TRBJ2-1; a possible D gene is TRBD1 (6 bases). The length of the CDR3 is 13 residues. Germline V gene lookup returns CDR1 SGDLS and CDR2 YYNGEE. V lost 3 bases, J lost 15 bases, and 19 bases lay in between. CDR3 residues: CASSEGSGGLTFF. The DNA for the CDR3 is TGTGCCAGCAGCGAGGGTTCTGGGGGCCTCACGTTCTTC.